A selection of T cell receptor beta chains follows, all from one sample in a study of cytomegalovirus exposure and HLA in healthy donors. Here immunoSEQ multiplex PCR was the method, and the copy in TCRdb shows in-frame clones only, minus some. Among around 100,000 clones listed, around 67% were seen once. The sequenced material came from PBMCs. The source is a woman between 45 and 60 years old in good health and CMV-seronegative. Both conserved end residues are part of each CDR3. The D gene is left open where the match is weak. Clone size is shown for a subset of rows, as once, few, many or a class of expanded clone.

V: TRBV18; J: TRBJ2-7; size: .; D: TRBD1; CDR3: CASSPLGQGDEQYF; DNA: TGTGCCAGCTCACCACTAGGACAGGGGGACGAGCAGTACTTC
V: TRBV10-1; J: TRBJ2-4; size: few; D: .; CDR3: CASSESPSGIQYF; DNA: TGCGCCAGCAGTGAGTCCCCCTCGGGCATTCAGTACTTC
V: TRBV28; J: TRBJ2-7; size: .; D: .; CDR3: CASSFFWSGSDKVYEQYF; DNA: TGTGCCAGCAGTTTTTTCTGGAGCGGGTCGGACAAAGTCTACGAGCAGTACTTC
V: TRBV4-2; J: TRBJ2-3; size: .; D: TRBD2; CDR3: CASSQTPLAGVGDTQYF; DNA: TGTGCCAGCAGCCAAACCCCACTAGCGGGAGTGGGAGATACGCAGTATTTT
V: TRBV4-2; J: TRBJ2-1; size: .; D: TRBD2; CDR3: CASSQALAGQGEQFF; DNA: TGTGCCAGCAGCCAAGCGTTAGCGGGTCAGGGTGAGCAGTTCTTC
V: TRBV7-9; J: TRBJ2-1; size: .; D: TRBD2; CDR3: CASRPSGGAEAGNEQFF; DNA: TGTGCCAGCAGGCCTAGCGGGGGGGCCGAGGCGGGTAATGAGCAGTTCTTC
V: TRBV4-3; J: TRBJ2-3; size: .; D: TRBD2; CDR3: CASSQEPSGTDTDTQYF; DNA: TGCGCCAGCAGCCAAGAGCCTAGCGGGACCGACACAGATACGCAGTATTTT
V: TRBV29-1; J: TRBJ2-7; size: .; D: .; CDR3: CSVSGRFFYEQYF; DNA: TGCAGCGTTAGCGGCCGTTTTTTCTACGAGCAGTACTTC
V: TRBV19; J: TRBJ1-4; size: .; D: TRBD1; CDR3: CASSPGTGLANEKLFF; DNA: TGTGCCAGTAGTCCCGGGACAGGGTTGGCCAATGAAAAACTGTTTTTT
V: TRBV10-3; J: TRBJ2-1; size: once; D: TRBD1; CDR3: CAISSGQSYNEQFF; DNA: TGTGCCATCAGCTCGGGACAGTCCTACAATGAGCAGTTCTTC
V: TRBV5-1; J: TRBJ2-4; size: .; D: .; CDR3: CASSLVVGAADIQYF; DNA: TGCGCCAGCAGCTTGGTTGTGGGGGCGGCGGACATTCAGTACTTC
V: TRBV7-2; J: TRBJ1-4; size: .; D: TRBD1; CDR3: CASSLATGHEKLFF; DNA: TGTGCCAGCAGCTTAGCGACAGGGCACGAAAAACTGTTTTTT
V: TRBV5-4; J: TRBJ1-4; size: few; D: .; CDR3: CASSFGTGINEKLFF; DNA: TGTGCCAGCAGCTTCGGCACAGGCATTAATGAAAAACTGTTTTTT
V: TRBV28; J: TRBJ2-7; size: .; D: .; CDR3: CASSHSYEQYF; DNA: TGTGCCAGCAGCCACAGCTACGAGCAGTACTTC
V: TRBV5-1; J: TRBJ2-1; size: .; D: .; CDR3: CASSTRTSLSYNEQFF; DNA: TGCGCCAGCAGCACCCGGACATCCCTCTCCTACAATGAGCAGTTCTTC
V: TRBV4-3; J: TRBJ2-5; size: .; D: .; CDR3: CASSQDAVVGGSFQETQYF; DNA: TGCGCCAGCAGCCAAGATGCGGTTGTAGGGGGAAGCTTTCAAGAGACCCAGTACTTC
V: TRBV2; J: TRBJ2-7; size: .; D: TRBD2; CDR3: CASSVTSGGPYEQYF; DNA: TGTGCCAGCAGTGTAACTAGCGGGGGGCCCTACGAGCAGTACTTC
V: TRBV4-2; J: TRBJ2-1; size: .; D: TRBD1; CDR3: CASSQSTGVNEQFF; DNA: TGTGCCAGCAGCCAATCTACAGGGGTCAATGAGCAGTTCTTC
V: TRBV14; J: TRBJ2-1; size: .; D: .; CDR3: CASSRTLVAYEQFF; DNA: TGTGCCAGCAGCCGCACCCTAGTTGCATACGAGCAGTTCTTC
V: TRBV4-2; J: TRBJ2-7; size: .; D: .; CDR3: CASSQNPQGSYEQYF; DNA: TGTGCCAGCAGCCAAAACCCTCAGGGCTCCTACGAGCAGTACTTC
V: TRBV5-4; J: TRBJ2-2; size: few; D: TRBD1; CDR3: CASSAVDRAGELFF; DNA: TGTGCCAGCAGCGCAGTAGACAGGGCTGGGGAGCTGTTTTTT
V: TRBV25-1; J: TRBJ1-3; size: .; D: .; CDR3: CASRRVGSGNTIYF; DNA: TGTGCCAGCAGGAGGGTCGGTTCTGGAAACACCATATATTTT
V: TRBV18; J: TRBJ2-7; size: .; D: .; CDR3: CASSSQGLGSYEQYF; DNA: TGTGCCAGCTCCTCACAGGGATTGGGCTCCTACGAGCAGTACTTC
V: TRBV13; J: TRBJ2-7; size: once; D: TRBD2; CDR3: CASSQGLDIYEQYF; DNA: TGTGCCAGCAGCCAAGGACTAGACATATACGAGCAGTACTTC
V: TRBV10-3; J: TRBJ2-1; size: .; D: TRBD1; CDR3: CAISPRSGQGANEQFF; DNA: TGTGCCATCAGTCCCCGATCGGGACAGGGGGCAAATGAGCAGTTCTTC
V: TRBV11-2; J: TRBJ1-1; size: .; D: .; CDR3: CASRSRRNTEAFF; DNA: TGTGCCAGTAGGAGCCGGAGAAACACTGAAGCTTTCTTT
V: TRBV7-9; J: TRBJ1-6; size: .; D: .; CDR3: CASSLGADRNSPLHF; DNA: TGTGCCAGCAGCTTAGGCGCGGATCGGAATTCACCCCTCCACTTT
V: TRBV10-1; J: TRBJ2-7; size: .; D: .; CDR3: CASSEHRASYEQYF; DNA: TGCGCCAGCAGTGAGCACAGAGCTTCCTACGAGCAGTACTTC
V: TRBV28; J: TRBJ1-5; size: .; D: TRBD1; CDR3: CASRRQGVRDQPQHF; DNA: TGTGCCAGCAGGAGACAGGGGGTCCGGGATCAGCCCCAGCATTTT
V: TRBV6-5; J: TRBJ2-1; size: once; D: .; CDR3: CASSFRLNNEQFF; DNA: TGTGCCAGCAGTTTTCGACTAAACAATGAGCAGTTCTTC
V: TRBV7-6; J: TRBJ1-1; size: .; D: .; CDR3: CASSAQTGNTEAFF; DNA: TGTGCCAGCAGCGCCCAGACAGGGAACACTGAAGCTTTCTTT
V: TRBV7-9; J: TRBJ2-7; size: .; D: TRBD1; CDR3: CASSADRGAYEQYF; DNA: TGTGCCAGCAGCGCGGACAGGGGAGCCTACGAGCAGTACTTC
V: TRBV7-2; J: TRBJ1-1; size: .; D: .; CDR3: CASRVVYPTEAFF; DNA: TGTGCCAGCAGAGTAGTTTACCCCACTGAAGCTTTCTTT
V: TRBV5-1; J: TRBJ2-3; size: few; D: TRBD1; CDR3: CASSLGTGIDTQYF; DNA: TGCGCCAGCAGCTTGGGGACAGGGATAGATACGCAGTATTTT
V: TRBV7-2; J: TRBJ2-5; size: few; D: TRBD2; CDR3: CASTVLAAYQETQYF; DNA: TGTGCCAGCACCGTACTAGCGGCGTACCAAGAGACCCAGTACTTC
V: TRBV5-1; J: TRBJ2-7; size: .; D: .; CDR3: CASSAGAAYEQYF; DNA: TGCGCCAGCAGTGCAGGGGCCGCCTACGAGCAGTACTTC
V: TRBV2; J: TRBJ2-5; size: few; D: TRBD2; CDR3: CASSGASGGVETQYF; DNA: TGTGCCAGCAGTGGGGCTAGCGGGGGGGTAGAGACCCAGTACTTC
V: TRBV18; J: TRBJ1-1; size: few; D: TRBD1; CDR3: CASSRLDRGLNTEAFF; DNA: TGTGCCAGCTCACGGCTGGACAGGGGGTTGAACACTGAAGCTTTCTTT
V: TRBV5-1; J: TRBJ2-1; size: .; D: TRBD2; CDR3: CASSPAGTEGLAGGIWSSYNEQFF; DNA: TGCGCCAGCAGCCCCGCCGGAACAGAGGGACTAGCGGGGGGTATTTGGAGCTCCTACAATGAGCAGTTCTTC
V: TRBV28; J: TRBJ2-1; size: .; D: TRBD2; CDR3: CASSFSGSLDEQFF; DNA: TGTGCCAGCAGTTTTAGCGGGAGCTTGGATGAGCAGTTCTTC
V: TRBV7-9; J: TRBJ2-7; size: few; D: TRBD2; CDR3: CASSFPGTSRYEQYF; DNA: TGTGCCAGCAGCTTCCCCGGGACTAGTCGTTACGAGCAGTACTTC
V: TRBV19; J: TRBJ2-7; size: .; D: TRBD1; CDR3: CASSAGTGTLTYEQYF; DNA: TGTGCCAGTAGTGCAGGGACAGGGACCCTAACCTACGAGCAGTACTTC
V: TRBV27; J: TRBJ2-1; size: .; D: .; CDR3: CASTPLAGSGYNEQFF; DNA: TGTGCCAGCACCCCTTTGGCGGGGAGCGGGTACAATGAGCAGTTCTTC
V: TRBV7-9; J: TRBJ2-1; size: .; D: TRBD2; CDR3: CASSSGLVGRNEQFF; DNA: TGTGCCAGCAGCTCCGGACTAGTGGGGAGAAATGAGCAGTTCTTC
V: TRBV7-9; J: TRBJ2-1; size: .; D: TRBD2; CDR3: CASSLGSSGSREQFF; DNA: TGTGCCAGCAGCTTAGGCTCTAGCGGGAGCCGTGAGCAGTTCTTC
V: TRBV5-6; J: TRBJ2-2; size: few; D: .; CDR3: CASSLLGGTRLNTGELFF; DNA: TGTGCCAGCAGCTTGTTAGGTGGCACTAGACTGAACACCGGGGAGCTGTTTTTT
V: TRBV14; J: TRBJ2-1; size: few; D: TRBD1; CDR3: CASSQGQGYNEQFF; DNA: TGTGCCAGCAGCCAGGGACAGGGATACAATGAGCAGTTCTTC
V: TRBV5-1; J: TRBJ1-3; size: .; D: TRBD1; CDR3: CASSQGASSGNTIYF; DNA: TGCGCCAGCAGTCAGGGGGCGAGCTCTGGAAACACCATATATTTT
V: TRBV6-5; J: TRBJ2-5; size: few; D: .; CDR3: CASGGTFLGEQYF; DNA: TGTGCCAGCGGCGGGACTTTCCTAGGAGAGCAGTACTTC
V: TRBV7-6; J: TRBJ2-7; size: once; D: TRBD2; CDR3: CASSPLAGDSYEQYF; DNA: TGTGCCAGCAGCCCACTAGCGGGGGATTCCTACGAGCAGTACTTC
V: TRBV6-5; J: TRBJ2-7; size: .; D: TRBD1; CDR3: CASSYAGQGVYEQYF; DNA: TGTGCCAGCAGTTACGCCGGACAGGGGGTATACGAGCAGTACTTC
V: TRBV6-1; J: TRBJ1-2; size: .; D: .; CDR3: CASSEYRSVHGYTF; DNA: TGTGCCAGCAGTGAATATCGGAGCGTCCATGGCTACACCTTC
V: TRBV10-3; J: TRBJ1-1; size: .; D: .; CDR3: CAISQGQNTEAFF; DNA: TGTGCCATCAGTCAGGGACAGAACACTGAAGCTTTCTTT
V: TRBV29-1; J: TRBJ1-2; size: .; D: TRBD1; CDR3: CSGWGQGDGYTF; DNA: TGCAGCGGATGGGGACAGGGCGACGGCTACACCTTC
V: TRBV19; J: TRBJ2-1; size: .; D: .; CDR3: CASSIGRHEQFF; DNA: TGTGCCAGTAGTATTGGCAGGCATGAGCAGTTCTTC
V: TRBV7-9; J: TRBJ1-6; size: .; D: .; CDR3: CASSSTQLADSPLHF; DNA: TGTGCCAGCAGCTCAACCCAACTGGCGGATTCACCCCTCCACTTT
V: TRBV11-2; J: TRBJ1-2; size: .; D: .; CDR3: CASSFTSGDRGGYTF; DNA: TGTGCCAGCAGCTTTACGTCGGGGGATAGGGGTGGCTACACCTTC
V: TRBV5-4; J: TRBJ2-5; size: .; D: TRBD2; CDR3: CASSGGGNEETQYF; DNA: TGTGCCAGCTCCGGCGGGGGGAATGAAGAGACCCAGTACTTC